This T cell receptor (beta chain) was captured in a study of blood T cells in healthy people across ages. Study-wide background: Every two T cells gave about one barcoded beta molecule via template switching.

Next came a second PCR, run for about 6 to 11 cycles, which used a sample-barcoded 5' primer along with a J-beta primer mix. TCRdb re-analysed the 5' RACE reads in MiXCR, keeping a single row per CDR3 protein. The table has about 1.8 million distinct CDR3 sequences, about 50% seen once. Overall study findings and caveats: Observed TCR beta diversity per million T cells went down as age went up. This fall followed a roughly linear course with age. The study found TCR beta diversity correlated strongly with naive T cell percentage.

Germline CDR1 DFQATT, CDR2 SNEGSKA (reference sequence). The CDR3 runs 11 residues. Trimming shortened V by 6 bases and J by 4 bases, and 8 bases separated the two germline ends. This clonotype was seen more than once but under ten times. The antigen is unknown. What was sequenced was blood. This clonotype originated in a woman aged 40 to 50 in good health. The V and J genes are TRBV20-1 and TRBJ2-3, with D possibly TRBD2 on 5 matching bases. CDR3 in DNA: TGCAGTGCCGAGAGGGCAGATACGCAGTATTTT. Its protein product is CSAERADTQYF.